Detailed here is one TCR beta chain. Its antigen remains unknown. Clones were sequenced by immunoSEQ multiplex PCR, and TCRdb holds only the in-frame ones, with some missing. The sample includes about 320,000 clones, about 85% of them seen just once. The sample comes from a study of Ad26.COV2.S vaccination and SARS-CoV-2 variants. Notes on the study in general: Compared with placebo recipients, vaccine recipients had higher spike-specific TCR breadth. Substantial breadth was reported for post-vaccination spike-specific CD8+ and CD4+ T cells.

Treatment noted: some 20 received Ad26.COV2.S at low or high dose, single or two shots; 5 received placebo; per-sample allocation not given. All samples were drawn on day 63, counting from the first vaccine or placebo injection. The sample was peripheral blood, taken in a trial of Ad26.COV2.S vaccine versus placebo. This receptor was obtained from a person between 18 and 60 years old who received the Ad26.COV2.S COVID-19 vaccine or a placebo.

The CDR3 reads CASSPGHPEAFF. DNA for the CDR3: TGTGCCAGCAGCCCTGGACACCCTGAAGCTTTCTTT. The V call is TRBV7-9, the J call TRBJ1-1, with a tentative D call TRBD1 (5 bases). V was pared by 5 bases and J by 6 bases, with 10 bases between. Germline CDR1 is SEHNR and CDR2 is FQNEAQ (reference sequence). CDR3 length: 12 amino acids.